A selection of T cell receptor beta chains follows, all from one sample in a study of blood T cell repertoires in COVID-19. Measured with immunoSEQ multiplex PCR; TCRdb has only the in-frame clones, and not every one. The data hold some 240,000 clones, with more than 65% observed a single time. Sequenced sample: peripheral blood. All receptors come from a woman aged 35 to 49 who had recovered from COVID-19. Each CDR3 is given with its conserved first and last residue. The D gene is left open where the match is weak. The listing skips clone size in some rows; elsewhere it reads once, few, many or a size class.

CASSLTGNQPQHF | TGTGCCAGCAGCTTGACAGGGAATCAGCCCCAGCATTTT | TRBV11-2 | . | TRBJ1-5 | TRBD1
CASSQVPAGPPEAFF | TGTGCCAGCAGCCAAGTCCCGGCTGGGCCCCCTGAAGCTTTCTTT | TRBV3-1/TRBV3-2 | . | TRBJ1-1 | .
CASSFRTGLGYTF | TGTGCCAGTAGTTTTCGGACAGGGCTCGGCTACACCTTC | TRBV19 | . | TRBJ1-2 | TRBD1
CASRKDRASVDTIYF | TGTGCCAGCAGGAAAGACAGGGCCTCGGTCGACACCATATATTTT | TRBV27 | . | TRBJ1-3 | TRBD1
CASVGQGYNEQFF | TGTGCCAGCGTGGGACAGGGGTACAATGAGCAGTTCTTC | TRBV5-6 | . | TRBJ2-1 | TRBD1
CAISESGAEETQYF | TGTGCCATCAGTGAGTCGGGGGCTGAAGAGACCCAGTACTTC | TRBV10-3 | . | TRBJ2-5 | .
CASSVGGEAFF | TGTGCCAGCAGCGTCGGGGGGGAAGCTTTCTTT | TRBV9 | . | TRBJ1-1 | .
CASRRTSRNTGELFF | TGTGCCAGCAGACGGACTAGCCGTAACACCGGGGAGCTGTTTTTT | TRBV27 | once | TRBJ2-2 | TRBD2
CASSLRPKPRYGYTF | TGCGCTAGCAGTCTTCGACCCAAACCGAGGTATGGCTACACCTTC | TRBV23-1 | . | TRBJ1-2 | .
CASSPGRGRGGTEAFF | TGTGCCAGCTCACCGGGTCGCGGCAGGGGTGGGACTGAAGCTTTCTTT | TRBV18 | . | TRBJ1-1 | .
CASSSPDTSYNSPLHF | TGTGCCAGCAGTTCGCCCGACACAAGCTATAATTCACCCCTCCACTTT | TRBV28 | . | TRBJ1-6 | .
CASSPGQGTYGYTF | TGCGCCAGCAGCCCGGGACAGGGCACCTATGGCTACACCTTC | TRBV5-1 | . | TRBJ1-2 | TRBD1
CASSIAFRDEQYF | TGTGCCAGTAGTATAGCATTCAGGGACGAGCAGTACTTC | TRBV19 | . | TRBJ2-7 | .
CASRYRDSLNQPQHF | TGTGCCAGCAGGTACCGGGACAGCCTCAATCAGCCCCAGCATTTT | TRBV6-2/TRBV6-3 | . | TRBJ1-5 | TRBD1
CASSLGQAGPDEQFF | TGCGCCAGCAGCTTGGGGCAGGCGGGGCCCGATGAGCAGTTCTTC | TRBV5-1 | . | TRBJ2-1 | .
CASSQGLGYGYTF | TGCGCCAGCAGCCAGGGACTAGGGTATGGCTACACCTTC | TRBV4-3 | . | TRBJ1-2 | .
CASSRDGGAYGYTF | TGCGCCAGCAGCCGAGACGGGGGAGCCTATGGCTACACCTTC | TRBV4-3 | . | TRBJ1-2 | .
CASSLARATGELFF | TGTGCCAGCAGCTTGGCGCGAGCCACCGGGGAGCTGTTTTTT | TRBV5-5 | . | TRBJ2-2 | .
CASGHAGAPNTEAFF | TGTGCCAGCGGACACGCAGGGGCGCCGAACACTGAAGCTTTCTTT | TRBV28 | . | TRBJ1-1 | .
CASSENSDEQFF | TGCGCCAGCAGCGAAAACTCGGATGAGCAGTTCTTC | TRBV4-1 | . | TRBJ2-1 | .
CASSLDTGPQETQYF | TGCGCCAGCAGCTTGGATACAGGGCCCCAAGAGACCCAGTACTTC | TRBV5-1 | . | TRBJ2-5 | .
CASSFAPGQSMNTEAFF | TGTGCCAGCAGCTTCGCACCGGGACAGAGCATGAACACTGAAGCTTTCTTT | TRBV11-2 | . | TRBJ1-1 | TRBD1
CASERVNTDTQYF | TGTGCCAGTGAGCGGGTAAACACAGATACGCAGTATTTT | TRBV7-9 | . | TRBJ2-3 | .
CATKVVAGGTDTQYF | TGTGCCACCAAAGTGGTAGCGGGGGGCACAGATACGCAGTATTTT | TRBV6-5 | . | TRBJ2-3 | TRBD2
CASSQDLTGPDTQYF | TGCGCCAGCAGCCAAGATTTAACAGGCCCAGATACGCAGTATTTT | TRBV4-3 | once | TRBJ2-3 | .
CASSPDPGPYGYTF | TGTGCCAGCTCACCCGACCCTGGGCCCTATGGCTACACCTTC | TRBV18 | . | TRBJ1-2 | .
CASSVFVTAATYEQYF | TGTGCCAGCAGCGTATTTGTAACAGCTGCCACCTACGAGCAGTACTTC | TRBV9 | . | TRBJ2-7 | .
CASSRQGLGFF | TGTGCCAGCAGCCGACAGGGTCTTGGTTTCTTT | TRBV28 | . | TRBJ1-1 | TRBD1
CASSLEEGNTIYF | TGTGCCAGCAGCTTAGAGGAGGGAAACACCATATATTTT | TRBV7-2 | . | TRBJ1-3 | .
CASSLGGGDGYTF | TGTGCCAGCAGCTTGGGCGGGGGGGATGGCTACACCTTC | TRBV5-4 | few | TRBJ1-2 | .
CASSQSRTGLFF | TGTGCCAGCAGCCAGTCTCGGACAGGGCTGTTTTTT | TRBV3-1/TRBV3-2 | . | TRBJ1-4 | TRBD1
CASSPIIDRNTEAFF | TGTGCCAGCTCACCGATCATAGACAGGAACACTGAAGCTTTCTTT | TRBV18 | . | TRBJ1-1 | .
CASSIRLAGTQYF | TGTGCCAGTAGTATAAGGCTAGCGGGGACCCAGTACTTC | TRBV19 | . | TRBJ2-5 | TRBD2
CASRALGTGNLHF | TGTGCCAGCAGGGCCCTGGGGACAGGGAACCTCCACTTT | TRBV13 | . | TRBJ1-6 | TRBD1
CATSRDLITHRGQGVPGNTIYF | TGTGCCACCAGCAGAGATCTCATTACCCACCGCGGACAGGGAGTGCCCGGAAACACCATATATTTT | TRBV15 | . | TRBJ1-3 | TRBD1
CAISESLELFF | TGTGCCATCAGTGAGTCCTTGGAGCTGTTTTTT | TRBV10-3 | . | TRBJ2-2 | .
CASSQQAGKTYEQYF | TGTGCCAGCAGTCAGCAGGCGGGCAAGACTTACGAGCAGTACTTC | TRBV6-5 | once | TRBJ2-7 | .
CASSLPRRVDEQYF | TGTGCCAGCAGCTTACCGCGGAGGGTGGACGAGCAGTACTTC | TRBV5-6 | . | TRBJ2-7 | .
CAISEGSGTGRPGEKLFF | TGTGCCATCAGTGAGGGGTCCGGGACAGGGCGTCCAGGTGAAAAACTGTTTTTT | TRBV10-3 | once | TRBJ1-4 | TRBD1
CASSSSGGVDTQYF | TGTGCCAGCAGCTCGAGCGGGGGGGTAGATACGCAGTATTTT | TRBV7-2 | . | TRBJ2-3 | TRBD2
CASSLTGKPQHF | TGTGCCAGCAGTTTAACGGGTAAGCCCCAGCATTTT | TRBV12-3/TRBV12-4 | few | TRBJ1-5 | .
CASSVGGGSQPQHF | TGTGCCAGCAGCGTAGGAGGGGGAAGCCAGCCCCAGCATTTT | TRBV9 | few | TRBJ1-5 | .
CASSEAPQGSQPQHF | TGTGCCAGCAGTGAAGCGCCGCAGGGGTCCCAGCCCCAGCATTTT | TRBV6-1 | . | TRBJ1-5 | .
CAWSNRGGGGATNEKLFF | TGTGCCTGGAGCAACAGGGGCGGAGGGGGTGCAACTAATGAAAAACTGTTTTTT | TRBV30 | . | TRBJ1-4 | TRBD1
CASSPGQDYGYTF | TGTGCCAGCTCACCGGGACAGGACTATGGCTACACCTTC | TRBV18 | once | TRBJ1-2 | TRBD1
CAWRGGLTYEQYF | TGTGCCTGGAGAGGGGGACTAACCTACGAGCAGTACTTC | TRBV30 | . | TRBJ2-7 | .
CASSEDRTSGAGELFF | TGTGCCAGCAGTGAAGACCGGACTAGCGGGGCCGGGGAGCTGTTTTTT | TRBV25-1 | . | TRBJ2-2 | TRBD2
CASTFSSGANVLTF | TGTGCCAGCACTTTCTCGTCTGGGGCCAACGTCCTGACTTTC | TRBV27 | once | TRBJ2-6 | .
CATSRDQLPGGEAFF | TGTGCCACCAGCAGAGATCAGTTGCCGGGGGGTGAAGCTTTCTTT | TRBV15 | . | TRBJ1-1 | .
CASSHVELGTDNEAFF | TGCGCCAGCAGCCATGTCGAGCTTGGGACAGACAATGAAGCTTTCTTT | TRBV4-1 | . | TRBJ1-1 | TRBD1
CASSDLTSGKTQETQYF | TGTGCCAGCAGTGACCTTACTAGCGGGAAAACCCAAGAGACCCAGTACTTC | TRBV2 | . | TRBJ2-5 | TRBD2
CASSAPRDRGTGELFF | TGTGCCAGCAGCGCGCCCCGGGACAGGGGGACCGGGGAGCTGTTTTTT | TRBV9 | few | TRBJ2-2 | TRBD1